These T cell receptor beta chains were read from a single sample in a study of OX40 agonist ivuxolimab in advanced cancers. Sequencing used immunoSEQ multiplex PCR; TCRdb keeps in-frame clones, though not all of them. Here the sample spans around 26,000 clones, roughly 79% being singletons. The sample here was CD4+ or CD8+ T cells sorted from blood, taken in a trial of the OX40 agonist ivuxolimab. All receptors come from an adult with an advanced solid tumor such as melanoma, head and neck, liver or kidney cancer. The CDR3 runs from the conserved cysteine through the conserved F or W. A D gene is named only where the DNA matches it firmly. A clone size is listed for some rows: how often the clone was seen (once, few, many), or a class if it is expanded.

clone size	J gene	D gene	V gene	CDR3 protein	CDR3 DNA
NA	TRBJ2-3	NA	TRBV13	CASSTPTASTDTQYF	TGTGCCAGCAGCACTCCGACAGCTAGCACAGATACGCAGTATTTT
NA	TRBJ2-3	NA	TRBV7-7	CASSLDQGADTQYF	TGTGCTAGCAGCTTAGACCAGGGCGCAGATACGCAGTATTTT
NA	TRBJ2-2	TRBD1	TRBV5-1	CASSFVQGAGGELFF	TGCGCCAGCAGCTTTGTACAGGGGGCAGGCGGGGAGCTGTTTTTT
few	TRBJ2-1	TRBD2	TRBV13	CASSTTAGVSYNEQFF	TGTGCCAGCAGTACCACGGCGGGGGTTTCCTACAATGAGCAGTTCTTC
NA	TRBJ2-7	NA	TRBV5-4	CASSLGTGVYEQYF	TGTGCCAGCAGCTTAGGGACGGGGGTCTACGAGCAGTACTTC
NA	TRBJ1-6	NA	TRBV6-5	CASSYLTVNNSPLHF	TGTGCCAGCAGTTACTTGACAGTGAATAATTCACCCCTCCACTTT
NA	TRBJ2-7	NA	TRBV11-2	CASSNTGPTDEQYF	TGTGCCAGCAGCAATACCGGGCCTACCGACGAGCAGTACTTC
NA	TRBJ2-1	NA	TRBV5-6	CASSYSAGSSYNEQFF	TGTGCCAGCAGCTATTCTGCGGGGAGCTCCTACAATGAGCAGTTCTTC
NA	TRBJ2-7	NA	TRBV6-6	CASSYTRQALSYEQYF	TGTGCCAGCAGTTACACCCGACAGGCACTCTCCTACGAGCAGTACTTC
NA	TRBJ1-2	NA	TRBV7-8	CASSLGQGPGYTF	TGTGCCAGCAGCTTAGGTCAGGGACCTGGCTACACCTTC
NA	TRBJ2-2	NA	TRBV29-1	CSVAGGRDDTGELFF	TGCAGCGTAGCTGGCGGGCGCGATGACACCGGGGAGCTGTTTTTT
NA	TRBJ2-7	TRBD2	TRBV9	CASSVDGSGNPYEQYF	TGTGCCAGCAGCGTAGATGGTAGCGGGAACCCCTACGAGCAGTACTTC
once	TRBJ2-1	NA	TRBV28	CASSIQTDYNEQFF	TGTGCCAGCAGTATACAAACAGACTACAATGAGCAGTTCTTC
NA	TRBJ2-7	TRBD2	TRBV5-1	CASSLGLATHEQYF	TGCGCCAGCAGCTTGGGACTAGCAACCCACGAGCAGTACTTC
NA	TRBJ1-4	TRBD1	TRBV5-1	CASSFGTGEKLFF	TGCGCCAGCAGCTTTGGGACAGGTGAAAAACTGTTTTTT
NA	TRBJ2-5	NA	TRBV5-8	CASSLGLAVGETQYF	TGTGCCAGCAGCTTGGGCCTAGCAGTCGGAGAGACCCAGTACTTC
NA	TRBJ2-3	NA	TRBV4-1	CASSQDGDTQYF	TGCGCCAGCAGCCAAGATGGGGATACGCAGTATTTT
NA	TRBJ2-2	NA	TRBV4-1	CASSQEPGRNTGELFF	TGCGCCAGCAGCCAAGAGCCTGGGAGGAACACCGGGGAGCTGTTTTTT
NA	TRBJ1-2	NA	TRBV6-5	CASSYVGDYGYTF	TGTGCCAGCAGTTACGTGGGTGACTATGGCTACACCTTC
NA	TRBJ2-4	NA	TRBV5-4	CASSFLRGEENIQYF	TGTGCCAGCAGCTTCTTAAGGGGGGAGGAAAACATTCAGTACTTC